The 32 T cell receptor beta chains below were found in one sample sequenced in a study of breast tumors, draining lymph nodes, adjacent tissues. TCRdb redid the calling of the multiplex PCR reads with MiXCR, one entry per CDR3 protein. The sample consists of some 200,000 distinct CDR3 sequences, roughly 31% of them appearing once. Breast cancer patients provided tissue from their axillary draining lymph nodes. The sequencing input was axillary lymph node tissue. These receptors came from a female donor with breast cancer. Some clones in this sample may be carry-over from other donors' samples.

This clonotype appeared once. V is TRBV29-1 and J is TRBJ2-3, with no clear D. The CDR3 contains 14 residues. CDR1 and CDR2 (germline): SQVTM, ANQGSEA. V lost 4 bases and J 1 base, leaving 12 bases between the germline ends. DNA for the CDR3: TGCAGCGTTGCGAACGATCCTCGCACAGATACGCAGTATTTT. Its translation is CSVANDPRTDTQYF.

This clonotype was counted a few times. It may be a read error: a sequence one base away is much more abundant. The chain links TRBV6-6 to TRBJ2-2; possible D gene TRBD2, 7 bases. V shed 7 bases and J shed 0 bases, with 12 bases lying between them. The CDR3 runs to 15 residues. The germline V gene has CDR1 MNHNY and CDR2 SVGAGI (reference sequence). The CDR3 loop reads CASNLGGANTGELFF. Written as DNA, the CDR3 is TGTGCCAGCAACCTAGGGGGGGCGAACACCGGGGAGCTGTTTTTT.

Points on this clonotype: Germline is not matched at one junction end, which may reflect a read error. The gene calls are TRBV7-7 and TRBJ2-1; 9 positions agree with TRBD2. This CDR3 has 14 amino acids. CDR1 and CDR2 from the germline V gene are SSHAT and FNYEAQ (reference sequence). CDR3 region: CASSFPSVAGAQFF. The CDR3 DNA sequence: TGTGCTAGCAGCTTCCCGTCGGTAGCGGGGGCCCAGTTCTTC.

In DNA form, the CDR3 reads TGCAGTGCCAGACAGGGGTCCTATAGCAATCAGCCCCAGTACTTC. It is translated as CSARQGSYSNQPQYF. The chain combines TRBV20-1 with TRBJ2-5; 8 nucleotides agree with TRBD1. Germline V gene sequence: CDR1 DFQATT, CDR2 SNEGSKA (reference sequence). V shed 6 bases, J shed 9 bases, and the junction held 18 bases outside the gene matches. The CDR3 loop spans 15 amino acids.

This clonotype has a count of ten or more. The genes are TRBV7-9 and TRBJ2-3, with D possibly matching TRBD2 (7 bases). Germline V CDR1 and CDR2: SEHNR, FQNEAQ (reference sequence). The CDR3 is 21 amino acids. Trimming shortened V by 1 base and J by 0 bases, and 26 bases separated the two germline ends. The CDR3 is CASSLGFWVTQQGGSTDTQYF. For the CDR3, the DNA is TGTGCCAGCAGCTTAGGTTTCTGGGTGACCCAACAGGGAGGGAGCACAGATACGCAGTATTTT.

The chain uses TRBV18 and TRBJ1-2; maybe TRBD1 (6 bases). CDR3 length: 15 residues. Germline lookup yields CDR1 KGHSH and CDR2 LQKENI. V lost 3 bases, J lost 0 bases, and 11 bases lay in between. CDR3 nucleotides: TGTGCCAGCTCACCGCCAGGGGATTCTAACTATGGCTACACCTTC. It specifies CASSPPGDSNYGYTF.

Many counts were recorded for this clonotype. V and J are TRBV30 and TRBJ2-7, with a weak D call TRBD1 (5 bases). This CDR3 contains 14 residues. V gave up 5 bases and J gave up 6 bases, with 20 bases separating them. Germline V gene sequence: CDR1 GTSNPN, CDR2 SVGIG (reference sequence). CDR3 bases: TGTGCCTGGGGGGTAAAGGGGATGGTGGGCGAGCAGTACTTC. Protein product: CAWGVKGMVGEQYF.

This clonotype was observed many times. The V call is TRBV4-3, the J call TRBJ1-4, with a possible D match to TRBD1 (5 bases). V shed 5 bases and J shed 8 bases, with 15 bases lying between them. The CDR3 covers 14 residues. Per germline, CDR1 LGHNA and CDR2 YSLEER. CDR3 in DNA: TGCGCCAGCAGCTCCCCGGGGGTTGGCGAAAAACTGTTTTTT. This codes for CASSSPGVGEKLFF.

This clonotype was observed at least ten times. The chain couples TRBV6-5 to TRBJ2-2; D might be TRBD2 (7 bases). Germline CDR1 is MNHEY and CDR2 is SVGAGI. Trimming stripped 7 bases from V and 5 bases from J, with 14 bases between. The CDR3 consists of 14 residues. Written as DNA, the CDR3 is TGTGCCAGCAATCGGGGGGCCGGGACCGGGGAGCTGTTTTTT. Protein product: CASNRGAGTGELFF.

This clonotype was observed at least ten times. V gene TRBV20-1 combines with J gene TRBJ2-7, with 11 positions matching TRBD2. V gave up 8 bases and J gave up 4 bases; unmatched junction bases: 4. The CDR3 has 12 amino acids. In germline, CDR1 is DFQATT, CDR2 SNEGSKA (reference sequence). CDR3: CSTGLAEYEQYF. The CDR3 bases are TGCAGTACGGGACTAGCGGAGTACGAGCAGTACTTC.

The chain links TRBV15 to TRBJ2-3, with TRBD2 matching 9 bases. After removal of 0 bases from V and 4 bases from J, the junction contained 8 bases not matched to a gene. The CDR3 runs 17 residues. CDR1 and CDR2 (germline): LNHNV, YYDKDF (reference sequence). The CDR3 nucleotides read TGTGCCACCAGCAGAGATTGGGGTAGCGGGAGATCAGATACGCAGTATTTT. As protein: CATSRDWGSGRSDTQYF.

This clonotype was observed many times. The rearrangement joins TRBV2 to TRBJ2-3; 8 nucleotides align to TRBD2. Losses at the gene ends were 6 bases for V and 1 base for J; bases not matched to a gene: 0. Germline-derived CDR1 and CDR2 are SNHLY and FYNNEI. The CDR3 is 13 residues long. The CDR3 DNA reads as TGTGCCAGCAGAGCGGGAGGCACAGATACGCAGTATTTT. This sequence encodes CASRAGGTDTQYF.

In its sample, this clonotype was seen many times. The gene calls are TRBV30 and TRBJ1-2; D unclear. The CDR3 is 13 residues long. The germline V and J ends were trimmed by 0 bases and 4 bases, with 9 bases remaining between them. The germline gives CDR1 GTSNPN, CDR2 SVGIG (reference sequence). The DNA of the CDR3 is TGTGCCTGGAGTGTAACCACCGGCTATGGCTACACCTTC. Amino acids: CAWSVTTGYGYTF. Full variable domain (outside the CDR3, taken from reference TRBV30 and TRBJ1-2): SQTIHQWPATLVQPVGSPLSLECTVEGTSNPNLYWYRQAAGRGLQLLFYSVGIGQISSEVPQNLSASRPQDRQFILSSKKLLLSDSGFYLCAWSVTTGYGYTFGSGTRLTVV.

This clonotype was counted at least ten times. This chain links TRBV7-2 with TRBJ2-2; D may be TRBD1 (6 bases). The germline gives CDR1 SGHTA, CDR2 FQGNSA. Trimming left V 5 bases short and J 4 bases short, with 14 bases between. The CDR3 loop spans 15 amino acids. The CDR3 DNA reads as TGTGCCAGCAGCCCTAGGGGGACCCCCACCGGGGAGCTGTTTTTT. This translates into CASSPRGTPTGELFF.

Many counts were recorded for this clonotype. The conserved final phenylalanine or tryptophan is absent from the CDR3, which likely points to a read error. The chain combines TRBV6-1 with TRBJ1-6; 8 nucleotides line up with TRBD1. Per germline, CDR1 MNHNS and CDR2 SASEGT. The CDR3 has 13 amino acids. As DNA, the CDR3 is TGCCTTGTTGGACAGGGACATAATTCACCCCTCCACTCT. Translating gives CLVGQGHNSPLHS.

This clonotype was counted a few times. Being one base from a much bigger clone, this may be a read error. The rearrangement uses TRBV6-6 and TRBJ2-7; D is unclear. Trimming cost V 11 bases and J 8 bases, with 7 bases left between them. Germline-derived CDR1 and CDR2 are MNHNY and SVGAGI (reference sequence). The CDR3 is made up of 8 amino acids. CDR3 loop: CALYQQYF. CDR3 sequence (DNA): TGTGCCCTTTACCAGCAGTACTTC.

This clonotype appeared many times. The chain carries TRBV30 and TRBJ2-6, with a weak D call TRBD1 (5 bases). The CDR3 has 13 residues. The V gene's germline CDR1 is GTSNPN and CDR2 SVGIG (reference sequence). V was shortened by 4 bases and J by 4 bases, with 8 bases between the two germline ends. The CDR3 loop reads CAWTQAGANVLTF. The CDR3, as DNA: TGTGCCTGGACACAGGCCGGGGCCAACGTCCTGACTTTC.

Only a few counts were recorded for this clonotype. This chain's CDR3 is CASSPDSDDNEQFF. CDR3 DNA: TGTGCCAGCAGTCCCGACAGCGACGACAATGAGCAGTTCTTC. The chain combines TRBV3-1 with TRBJ2-1; possible D gene TRBD1, 5 bases. V gave up 6 bases and J gave up 5 bases, with 14 bases separating them. The CDR3 has 14 residues. Germline assignment: CDR1 LGHDT and CDR2 YNNKEL (reference sequence).

This clonotype was recorded many times. The CDR3 DNA reads TGTGCCAGTAGTCACCTAAACACAGATACGCAGTATTTT. This encodes CASSHLNTDTQYF. The chain joins TRBV19 to TRBJ2-3; D remains unclear. This CDR3 contains 13 residues. V shed 5 bases and J shed 2 bases, with 8 bases lying between them. Germline V CDR1 and CDR2: LNHDA, SQIVND (reference sequence).

The chain is built from TRBV5-1 and TRBJ2-3; 14 bases fit TRBD2. V lost 1 base, J lost 1 base, and 8 bases stayed unmatched. CDR1 is SGHRS, CDR2 YFSETQ, per germline. CDR3 size: 19 residues. The CDR3: CASSLKGLAGAGGTDTQYF. CDR3 in DNA: TGCGCCAGCAGCTTGAAGGGACTAGCGGGAGCGGGGGGCACAGATACGCAGTATTTT.

This clonotype has ten or more counts. This sequence joins TRBV20-1 and TRBJ2-7; D possibly corresponds to TRBD1 (5 bases). The germline V gene encodes CDR1 DFQATT and CDR2 SNEGSKA (reference sequence). The CDR3 is 13 amino acids. V lost 1 base and J lost 7, with 14 bases in between. CDR3 DNA: TGCAGTGCTAGAGGGGCCAGGGTTCGGGAGCAGTACTTC. This gives the protein CSARGARVREQYF.

This clonotype has a count of ten or more. This chain connects TRBV7-8 to TRBJ2-7; 8 bases are shared with TRBD1. The CDR3 spans 15 residues. Germline V gene lookup returns CDR1 SGHVS and CDR2 FQNEAQ. V was clipped by 4 bases and J by 3 bases; unmatched bases: 8. CDR3 loop: CASSSTFGQGYEQYF. The CDR3 DNA is TGTGCCAGCAGCTCCACTTTTGGACAGGGCTACGAGCAGTACTTC.

This clonotype has ten or more counts. This chain joins TRBV6-2 or TRBV6-3 and TRBJ1-2; TRBD1 might be the D (5 bases). The germline V gene encodes CDR1 MNHEY and CDR2 SVGEGT. V was pared by 6 bases and J by 5 bases, with 16 bases between. The CDR3 consists of 14 residues. CDR3 nucleotide sequence: TGTGCCAGCAGCCGATTAGGGGCCATTTATGGCTACACCTTC. It yields the protein CASSRLGAIYGYTF.

This clonotype came up a few times. A much bigger clone sits one base away, suggesting this may be a read error. Lacking the conserved final phenylalanine or tryptophan, this CDR3 likely reflects a read error. This chain's CDR3 is CASSVSGGYEQYL. The CDR3 nucleotides read TGTGCCAGCAGTGTTTCGGGGGGCTACGAGCAGTACCTC. This chain joins TRBV2 and TRBJ2-7; 7 bases line up with TRBD2. The CDR3 has 13 amino acids. V lost 4 bases to trimming and J lost 3 bases; unmatched junction nucleotides: 3. Germline CDR1 reads SNHLY; CDR2 reads FYNNEI.

The genes are TRBV6-2 or TRBV6-3 and TRBJ2-3; D is unresolved. CDR3 length equals 14 residues. Germline V lookup: CDR1 MNHEY, CDR2 SVGEGT. V was cut by 0 bases and J by 10 bases, with 14 bases left in between. CDR3 region: CASSYSNSGSSQYF. The DNA of the CDR3 is TGTGCCAGCAGTTACTCGAACTCGGGTTCTTCGCAGTATTTT.

The table lists this clonotype with many counts. The J gene is TRBJ1-2, the V gene TRBV14, with 7 bases aligning to TRBD1. V was pared by 3 bases and J by 8 bases, with 6 bases of the junction left unmatched. CDR3 size: 13 residues. Germline V gene lookup returns CDR1 SGHDN and CDR2 FVKESK. The CDR3, as DNA: TGTGCCAGCAGCCAGAACAGGGGAGGGGGCTACACCTTC. This codes for CASSQNRGGGYTF.

This chain links TRBV27 with TRBJ2-2, with 9 bases matching TRBD1. J was trimmed by 1 base and V by 4 bases; bases with no gene match: 4. The germline CDR1 and CDR2 sequences are MNHEY and SMNVEV (reference sequence). The CDR3 runs to 16 residues. CDR3 in DNA: TGTGCCAGCAGTTATTACAGGGGGCAGAACACCGGGGAGCTGTTTTTT. Protein sequence: CASSYYRGQNTGELFF.

V gene TRBV7-6 combines with J gene TRBJ2-3, with D perhaps matching TRBD1 or TRBD2 (6 bases each). Germline V gene data show CDR1 as SGHVS and CDR2 as FNYEAQ. This CDR3 region has 16 residues. The V end lost 1 base, the J end lost 11 bases, and 22 bases lay between the germline ends. CDR3 amino acids: CASSLGAGGPYNEQYF. The CDR3, as DNA: TGTGCCAGCAGCTTAGGAGCTGGGGGGCCCTACAATGAGCAGTATTTT.

This clonotype was observed many times. The rearrangement joins TRBV7-9 to TRBJ2-7; D gene uncertain. CDR1 is SEHNR and CDR2 is FQNEAQ in the germline V gene (reference sequence). This CDR3 is 13 amino acids long. V gave up 3 bases and J gave up 1 base, with 7 bases separating them. The CDR3 nucleotides read TGTGCCAGCAGCTTTAAAGGTTCCTACGAGCAGTACTTC. It encodes CASSFKGSYEQYF. Based on the CDR3 plus reference TRBV7-9 and TRBJ2-7, the full variable domain is DTGVSQNPRHKITKRGQNVTFRCDPISEHNRLYWYRQTLGQGPEFLTYFQNEAQLEKSRLLSDRFSAERPKGSFSTLEIQRTEQGDSAMYLCASSFKGSYEQYFGPGTRLTVT.

This clonotype came up many times. The chain uses TRBV5-8 and TRBJ2-7; the D call may be TRBD1 or TRBD2 (6 bases each). Trimming stripped 3 bases from V and 9 bases from J, with 22 bases between. This CDR3 has 15 residues. Per the germline V gene, CDR1 is SGHTS and CDR2 is YDEGEE. The CDR3 DNA reads as TGTGCCAGCAGCTCCTGGATGGGGGGCGAGGAGGGGCAGTACTTC. It codes for CASSSWMGGEEGQYF. Full variable domain (remainder filled in from reference TRBV5-8 and TRBJ2-7): EAGVTQSPTHLIKTRGQQATLRCSPISGHTSVYWYQQALGLGLQFLLWYDEGEERNRGNFPPRFSGRQFPNYSSELNVNALELEDSALYLCASSSWMGGEEGQYFGPGTRLTVT.

This clonotype was counted at least ten times. This chain joins TRBV7-9 and TRBJ2-1, with D possibly being TRBD2 (7 bases). V dropped 3 bases and J dropped 9 bases, with 18 bases sitting between them. The CDR3 length is 15 residues. CDR1 SEHNR and CDR2 FQNEAQ come from the germline V gene (reference sequence). CDR3 protein: CASSLGGAQVREQFF. The DNA for the CDR3 is TGTGCCAGCAGCTTGGGGGGGGCTCAGGTCCGTGAGCAGTTCTTC.

About this clonotype: This could be a read error, since a much larger clone is one nucleotide away. This CDR3 is missing its conserved last phenylalanine or tryptophan, likely due to a read error. The V gene is TRBV6-1, the J gene TRBJ1-5; no definite D call. This CDR3 contains 13 residues. Germline lookup yields CDR1 MNHNS and CDR2 SASEGT. V lost 5 bases, J lost 5 bases, and 10 bases lay in between. CDR3 sequence (DNA): TGTGCCAGCAGTTTAGGCGGATATCAGCCCCAGCATCTT. Translation: CASSLGGYQPQHL.